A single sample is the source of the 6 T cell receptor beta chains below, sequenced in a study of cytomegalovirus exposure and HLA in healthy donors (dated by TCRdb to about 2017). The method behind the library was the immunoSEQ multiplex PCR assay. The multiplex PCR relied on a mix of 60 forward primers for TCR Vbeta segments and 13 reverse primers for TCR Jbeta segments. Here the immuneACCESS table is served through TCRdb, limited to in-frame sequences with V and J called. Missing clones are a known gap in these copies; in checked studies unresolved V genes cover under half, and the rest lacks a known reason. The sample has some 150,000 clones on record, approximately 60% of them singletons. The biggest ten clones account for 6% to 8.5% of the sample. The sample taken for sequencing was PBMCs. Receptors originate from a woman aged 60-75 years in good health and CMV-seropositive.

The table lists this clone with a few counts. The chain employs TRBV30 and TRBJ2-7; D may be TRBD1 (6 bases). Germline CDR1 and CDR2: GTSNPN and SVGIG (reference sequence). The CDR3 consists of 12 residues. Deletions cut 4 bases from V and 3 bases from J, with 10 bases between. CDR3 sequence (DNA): TGTGCCTGGATGGGCAGGGGCTACGAGCAGTACTTC. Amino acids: CAWMGRGYEQYF.

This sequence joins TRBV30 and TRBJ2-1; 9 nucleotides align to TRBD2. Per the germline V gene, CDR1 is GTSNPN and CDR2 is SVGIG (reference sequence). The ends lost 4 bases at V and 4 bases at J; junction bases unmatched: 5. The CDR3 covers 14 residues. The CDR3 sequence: CAWMAREGYNEQFF. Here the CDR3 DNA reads TGTGCCTGGATGGCGCGGGAGGGGTACAATGAGCAGTTCTTC.

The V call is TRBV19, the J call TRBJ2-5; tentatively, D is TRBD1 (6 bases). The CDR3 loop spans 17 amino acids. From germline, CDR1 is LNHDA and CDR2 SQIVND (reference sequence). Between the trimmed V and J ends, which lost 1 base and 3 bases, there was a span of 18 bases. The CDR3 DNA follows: TGTGCCAGTAGTATAGGTCTCCGGGGACAAGTGGAAGAGACCCAGTACTTC. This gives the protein CASSIGLRGQVEETQYF.

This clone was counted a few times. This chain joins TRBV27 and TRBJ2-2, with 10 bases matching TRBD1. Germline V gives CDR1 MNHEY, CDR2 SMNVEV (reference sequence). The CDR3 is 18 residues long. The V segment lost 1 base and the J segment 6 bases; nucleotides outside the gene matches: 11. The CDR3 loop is CASSLFYTGTGEAGELFF. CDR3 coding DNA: TGTGCCAGCAGTTTATTTTATACCGGGACAGGGGAAGCCGGGGAGCTGTTTTTT.

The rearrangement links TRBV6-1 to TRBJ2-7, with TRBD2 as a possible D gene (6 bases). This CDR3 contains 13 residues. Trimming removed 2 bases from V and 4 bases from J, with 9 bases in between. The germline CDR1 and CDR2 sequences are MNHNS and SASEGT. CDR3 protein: CASSEFAGYEQYF. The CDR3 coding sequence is TGTGCCAGCAGTGAATTTGCGGGATACGAGCAGTACTTC.

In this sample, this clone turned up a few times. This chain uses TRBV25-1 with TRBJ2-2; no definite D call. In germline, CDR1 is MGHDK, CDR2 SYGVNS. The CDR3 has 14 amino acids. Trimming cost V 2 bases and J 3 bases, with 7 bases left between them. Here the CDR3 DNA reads TGTGCCAGCAGTGAAACTGGTGACACCGGGGAGCTGTTTTTT. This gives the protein CASSETGDTGELFF.